The 21 T cell receptor beta chains presented below share a single source sample, sequenced in a study of blood T cells in healthy people across ages. A J-beta primer mix and a sample-barcoded 5' primer were used in a second PCR of roughly 6 to 11 cycles. TCRdb called the 5' RACE reads again in MiXCR, with one record for every CDR3 protein. The data hold over a million distinct CDR3 sequences, with 59% observed a single time. Source material: blood. All receptors derive from a man aged 18-30 years in good health.

This clonotype was found a few times. In nucleotides, the CDR3 is TGCAGTGCTAGCCGACCGGGGGAGTCCTACAATGAGCAGTTCTTC. Residues: CSASRPGESYNEQFF. The chain is built from TRBV20-1 and TRBJ2-1, with a tentative D call TRBD2 (6 bases). The CDR3 sequence is 15 residues long. The V end lost 3 bases, the J end lost 1 base, and 13 bases lay between the germline ends. The V gene's germline CDR1 is DFQATT and CDR2 SNEGSKA (reference sequence).

V is TRBV29-1 and J is TRBJ1-2; the D gene is possibly TRBD1 (6 bases). Germline V gives CDR1 SQVTM, CDR2 ANQGSEA. V was shortened by 7 bases and J by 7 bases, with 16 bases between the two germline ends. The length of the CDR3 is 12 residues. CDR3 loop: CSAHDRPGGYTF. CDR3 in DNA: TGCAGCGCACATGACAGGCCTGGTGGCTACACCTTC.

This clonotype appeared once. The chain couples TRBV4-3 to TRBJ2-7; D is perhaps TRBD1 (6 bases). CDR1 is LGHNA and CDR2 is YSLEER in the germline V gene. This CDR3 has 15 residues. The V end was cut by 4 bases, the J end by 2 bases, with 15 bases between. The CDR3 bases are TGCGCCAGCAGCCCGGGACATTCCCCGACCTACGAGCAGTACTTC. Its protein is CASSPGHSPTYEQYF.

The chain employs TRBV27 and TRBJ2-7; D might be TRBD1 (5 bases). The germline gives CDR1 MNHEY, CDR2 SMNVEV (reference sequence). V lost 1 base and J 0 bases, leaving 7 bases between the germline ends. The length of the CDR3 is 14 residues. CDR3 in amino acids: CASSLYRGSYEQYF. CDR3 DNA sequence: TGTGCCAGCAGTTTATATAGGGGCTCCTACGAGCAGTACTTC.

The chain is built from TRBV10-3 and TRBJ2-5; TRBD1 matches at 7 bases. The CDR3 is 16 residues long. Germline values: CDR1 ENHRY, CDR2 SYGVKD. The V segment lost 4 bases and the J segment 3 bases; nucleotides outside the gene matches: 11. Here the CDR3 reads CAISASRTGVKETQYF. The CDR3 coding sequence is TGTGCCATCAGTGCTTCCAGGACAGGAGTGAAAGAGACCCAGTACTTC.

The chain couples TRBV4-2 to TRBJ1-5; the D is unclear. This CDR3 has 13 amino acids. From germline, CDR1 is LGHNA and CDR2 YNFKEQ. V was clipped by 6 bases and J by 6 bases, with 12 bases between them. The CDR3 spells CASSAVRVQPQHF. In DNA form, the CDR3 reads TGTGCCAGCAGTGCGGTGAGGGTTCAGCCCCAGCATTTT.

A note on this clonotype: Relative to the germline gene, one junction end is altered; a read error may explain this. The chain joins TRBV4-1 to TRBJ2-2, with 9 bases aligning to TRBD1. This CDR3 is built from 17 residues. Germline V gives CDR1 MGHRA, CDR2 YSYEKL. The CDR3 reads CASSQGPGQGDTGGLFF. The CDR3 DNA sequence: TGCGCCAGCAGCCAAGGACCGGGACAGGGTGACACCGGGGGGCTGTTTTTT.

Only one count was recorded for this clonotype. The chain combines TRBV5-1 with TRBJ1-2, with a weak D call TRBD1 (6 bases). CDR3 length: 13 residues. V was clipped by 0 bases and J by 6 bases, with 9 bases between them. In germline, CDR1 is SGHRS, CDR2 YFSETQ. The CDR3 DNA follows: TGCGCCAGCAGCTTGGGGACAGAAGATGGCTACACCTTC. This gives the protein CASSLGTEDGYTF.

This chain's CDR3 is CASSQDRDRPVPQETQYF. As DNA, the CDR3 is TGTGCCAGCAGCCAAGATAGGGACAGACCCGTCCCACAAGAGACCCAGTACTTC. This rearrangement joins TRBV3-1 to TRBJ2-5; 7 bases match TRBD1. Germline CDR1 and CDR2: LGHDT and YNNKEL (reference sequence). The CDR3 has 18 amino acids. The V gene end was trimmed by 0 bases and the J gene end by 2 bases; junction bases not matched to a gene: 12.

CDR3 nucleotide sequence: TGTGCCATCCAACAGGACTCTGGGGCCAACGTCCTGACTTTC. It is translated as CAIQQDSGANVLTF. V gene TRBV10-3 combines with J gene TRBJ2-6, with D possibly being TRBD1 (5 bases). The CDR3 has 14 amino acids. Germline-derived CDR1 and CDR2 are ENHRY and SYGVKD. The V end lost 8 bases, the J end lost 0 bases, and 8 bases lay between the germline ends.

J is TRBJ2-7 and V is TRBV9; D gene unclear. The germline V and J ends were trimmed by 0 bases and 7 bases, with 11 bases remaining between them. Germline V gene data show CDR1 as SGDLS and CDR2 as YYNGEE. The CDR3 totals 13 residues. The CDR3 sequence: CASSVDAEDEQYF. CDR3 coding DNA: TGTGCCAGCAGCGTAGATGCCGAGGATGAGCAGTACTTC.

This clonotype was seen a few times. The chain is built from TRBV20-1 and TRBJ2-7, with D possibly matching TRBD1 (6 bases). Germline CDR1 and CDR2: DFQATT and SNEGSKA (reference sequence). V was shortened by 0 bases and J by 1 base, with 16 bases between the two germline ends. This CDR3 is built from 16 residues. The CDR3 loop reads CSARDLAAGVSYEQYF. The CDR3 DNA reads as TGCAGTGCTAGAGATCTCGCGGCAGGGGTATCCTACGAGCAGTACTTC.

This chain connects TRBV5-6 to TRBJ1-2; no clear D gene. The CDR3 has 13 residues. Trimming cost V 4 bases and J 6 bases, with 13 bases left between them. Germline V gene data show CDR1 as SGHDT and CDR2 as YYEEEE. CDR3 nucleotides: TGTGCCAGCAGCCAGGACGGGGTACATGGCTACACCTTC. Translation: CASSQDGVHGYTF.

This clonotype was seen more than once but under ten times. The chain links TRBV4-2 to TRBJ2-4; D gene ambiguous. TRBJ2-7 matches the DNA end more closely, so the J call is doubtful. This CDR3 has 14 amino acids. Germline V lookup: CDR1 LGHNA, CDR2 YNFKEQ. CDR3 loop: CASSQGLDKNEQYF. CDR3 in DNA: TGTGCCAGCAGCCAAGGCCTAGACAAGAACGAGCAGTACTTC.

This clonotype has just one count. The rearrangement uses TRBV15 and TRBJ1-4, with a possible D match to TRBD1 (6 bases). Per the germline V gene, CDR1 is LNHNV and CDR2 is YYDKDF (reference sequence). There are 14 residues in the CDR3. Trimming pared 3 bases from V and 6 bases from J, leaving 11 bases between. The DNA for the CDR3 is TGTGCCACCAGCAGGGACAGCGGTGATGAAAAACTGTTTTTT. Its translation: CATSRDSGDEKLFF.

This clonotype was counted a single time. The chain is built from TRBV16 and TRBJ1-4, with TRBD1 matching 7 bases. The CDR3 totals 15 residues. Germline V gene data show CDR1 as KGHSY and CDR2 as FQNENV. V was pared by 2 bases and J by 7 bases, with 7 bases of the junction left unmatched. The CDR3: CASSQTGQILEKLFF. CDR3 nucleotide sequence: TGTGCCAGCAGCCAAACGGGACAGATACTTGAAAAACTGTTTTTT.

The table lists this clonotype with a few counts. This rearrangement joins TRBV9 to TRBJ2-3; TRBD2 matches 7 bases. This CDR3 contains 15 residues. The V gene's germline CDR1 is SGDLS and CDR2 YYNGEE. The V and J ends lost 1 base and 2 bases, in that order; junction bases with no gene match: 4. The CDR3 loop is CASSVTGGTTDTQYF. For the CDR3, the DNA is TGTGCCAGCAGCGTAACGGGGGGAACCACAGATACGCAGTATTTT.

This clonotype showed up just a few times. J is TRBJ2-7 and V is TRBV4-1; TRBD1 agrees at 7 bases. CDR3 length: 15 residues. The V segment lost 3 bases and the J segment 0 bases; nucleotides outside the gene matches: 5. Germline values: CDR1 MGHRA, CDR2 YSYEKL. The CDR3 region is CASSQTGPPSYEQYF. The CDR3 region has the DNA TGCGCCAGCAGCCAGACAGGGCCCCCCTCCTACGAGCAGTACTTC.

This chain links TRBV6-5 with TRBJ2-1, with TRBD1 matching over 10 bases. V was pared by 5 bases and J by 3 bases, with 7 bases of the junction left unmatched. CDR1 MNHEY and CDR2 SVGAGI come from the germline V gene. CDR3 length equals 16 residues. The CDR3 DNA follows: TGTGCCAGCAGTCAAACGACAGGGGGCGTCTACAATGAGCAGTTCTTC. Protein product: CASSQTTGGVYNEQFF.

The count of this clonotype is one. V and J are TRBV2 and TRBJ1-5; 10 bases map to TRBD1. The CDR3 spans 15 residues. CDR1 and CDR2 from the germline V gene are SNHLY and FYNNEI. With V trimmed by 6 bases and J by 7 bases, 9 bases remained unmatched. The CDR3 spells CASRESGTGDQPQHF. The CDR3 region has the DNA TGTGCCAGCAGGGAATCCGGGACAGGGGACCAGCCCCAGCATTTT. Supplemented by reference TRBV2 and TRBJ1-5, the full variable domain reads EPEVTQTPSHQVTQMGQEVILRCVPISNHLYFYWYRQILGQKVEFLVSFYNNEISEKSEIFDDQFSVERPDGSNFTLKIRSTKLEDSAMYFCASRESGTGDQPQHFGDGTRLSIL.

The chain links TRBV12-3 or TRBV12-4 to TRBJ2-5; TRBD1 or TRBD2 may be the D gene (6 bases each). Trimming took 6 bases from V and 5 from J, leaving 25 bases between them. The CDR3 loop spans 17 amino acids. CDR3 nucleotide sequence: TGTGCCAGCAGCCTTCAAGCTCGGGGGCCCCTCGGGGAGACCCAGTACTTC. This sequence encodes CASSLQARGPLGETQYF.